Shown below are 2 T cell receptor beta chains from a single sample sequenced in a study of cytomegalovirus exposure and HLA in healthy donors. Researchers ran the PCR with 60 Vbeta and 13 Jbeta primers. The repertoire was sequenced with immunoSEQ multiplex PCR; TCRdb's copy has only in-frame clones and lacks some. The sample shows 100,000 to 150,000 clones, roughly 82% of them seen only once. What was sequenced was PBMCs. These receptors were taken from a male donor in good health and CMV-seropositive.

The chain joins TRBV30 to TRBJ1-2; unclear D gene. Per the germline V gene, CDR1 is GTSNPN and CDR2 is SVGIG (reference sequence). The germline V and J ends were trimmed by 0 bases and 5 bases, with 13 bases remaining between them. This CDR3 comprises 14 residues. CDR3 bases: TGTGCCTGGAGTGTCCGCCGACAAACGTATGGCTACACCTTC. Translation: CAWSVRRQTYGYTF.

The chain has TRBV15 and TRBJ1-4, with D unresolved. Germline V gene data show CDR1 as LNHNV and CDR2 as YYDKDF (reference sequence). V shed 0 bases and J shed 5 bases, with 13 bases lying between them. The CDR3 sequence is 16 residues long. CDR3 sequence: CATSREIGRGNEKLFF. CDR3 bases: TGTGCCACCAGCAGAGAAATTGGCCGAGGCAATGAAAAACTGTTTTTT.